This is a list of T cell receptor beta chains from one sample in a study of blood T cell repertoires in COVID-19. Assay: immunoSEQ multiplex PCR; the TCRdb copy retains only in-frame clones and omits some. In the table there are 200,000 or so clones, about 88% of which are singletons. The sample was PBMCs or T cells enriched from blood (not recorded which). These receptors were taken from a woman in her 40s with acute COVID-19. The CDR3 runs from the conserved cysteine through the conserved F or W. D genes are given only for firm matches. Clone size is shown for a subset of rows, as once, few, many or a class of expanded clone.

v_call	cdr3_length	j_call	d_call	clone_size	cdr3_aa	cdr3_nt
TRBV2	13	TRBJ2-7	TRBD2	once	CVLEILGEGEQYF	TGTGTCCTTGAAATTCTCGGGGAGGGGGAGCAGTACTTC
TRBV5-1	14	TRBJ2-7	TRBD1	once	CASSTTGSAYEQYF	TGCGCCAGCAGCACGACAGGGAGTGCCTACGAGCAGTACTTC
TRBV28	15	TRBJ1-2	-	-	CASSPSGTTNYGYTF	TGTGCCAGCAGCCCCTCCGGGACAACGAACTATGGCTACACCTTC
TRBV28	14	TRBJ1-6	TRBD1	-	CASSIGQGHSPLHF	TGTGCCAGCAGCATTGGACAGGGGCATTCACCCCTCCACTTT
TRBV30	14	TRBJ1-3	-	-	CAWSLQVSGNTIYF	TGTGCCTGGAGTCTCCAGGTATCTGGAAACACCATATATTTT
TRBV5-4	17	TRBJ2-2	TRBD1	once	CASSPSARGRGTGELFF	TGTGCCAGCAGCCCTTCGGCCAGGGGGCGAGGGACCGGGGAGCTGTTTTTT
TRBV7-9	16	TRBJ2-3	TRBD1	few	CASSRGTGGSTDTQYF	TGTGCCAGCAGCCGGGGGACAGGGGGTAGCACAGATACGCAGTATTTT
TRBV2	15	TRBJ2-7	-	-	CASSAPVSHPYEQYF	TGTGCCAGCAGCGCCCCCGTGAGCCACCCCTACGAGCAGTACTTC
TRBV10-3	16	TRBJ2-3	TRBD1	-	CAISGVGQGREDTQYF	TGTGCCATCAGTGGCGTCGGACAGGGGAGGGAAGATACGCAGTATTTT
TRBV28	15	TRBJ2-3	-	-	CASRHTRISTDTQYF	TGTGCCAGCAGACACACACGAATTAGCACAGATACGCAGTATTTT
TRBV15	13	TRBJ1-6	-	-	CATSRDGDSPLHF	TGTGCCACCAGCAGAGACGGTGATTCACCCCTCCACTTT
TRBV7-3	15	TRBJ2-1	TRBD2	-	CASSWTSGGSNEQFF	TGTGCCAGCAGCTGGACTAGCGGGGGGTCCAATGAGCAGTTCTTC
TRBV7-3	17	TRBJ1-1	TRBD1	-	CASSLRPGQAVNTEAFF	TGTGCCAGCAGCTTACGCCCGGGACAGGCAGTAAACACTGAAGCTTTCTTT
TRBV23-1	16	TRBJ2-5	-	-	CASSQSELESQETQYF	TGCGCCAGCAGTCAATCAGAACTCGAGAGCCAAGAGACCCAGTACTTC
TRBV3-1/TRBV3-2	20	TRBJ2-1	TRBD2	once	CASSATSGGAVPSSYNEQFF	TGTGCCAGCAGCGCGACTAGCGGGGGGGCTGTTCCCAGCTCCTACAATGAGCAGTTCTTC
TRBV4-3	16	TRBJ2-2	TRBD2	-	CASSQGFQRETGELFF	TGCGCCAGCAGCCAAGGTTTCCAGCGGGAGACCGGGGAGCTGTTTTTT
TRBV5-1	14	TRBJ1-1	-	-	CASSLGQSNTEAFF	TGCGCCAGCAGCTTGGGACAGTCGAACACTGAAGCTTTCTTT
TRBV19	18	TRBJ1-5	TRBD1	-	CASSTKVGPGQFNQPQHF	TGTGCCAGTAGTACCAAGGTGGGACCGGGACAGTTCAATCAGCCCCAGCATTTT
TRBV12-3/TRBV12-4	13	TRBJ1-1	-	-	CASRIGGSSEAFF	TGTGCCAGCAGGATCGGCGGTTCCTCCGAAGCTTTCTTT
TRBV19	14	TRBJ1-6	-	-	CASSLQGVNSPLHF	TGTGCCAGTAGTTTACAGGGTGTGAATTCACCCCTCCACTTT
TRBV5-1	14	TRBJ2-7	TRBD1	-	CASSTQQGAGEQYF	TGCGCCAGCAGCACCCAACAGGGGGCGGGGGAGCAGTACTTC
TRBV5-5	13	TRBJ1-4	TRBD1	-	CASSLTRGEKLFF	TGTGCCAGCAGCTTGACCAGGGGGGAAAAACTGTTTTTT